The entry below describes one T cell receptor (beta chain). In the original processing: Amplification with reference gene primers provided the estimates of nucleated cell counts. Only in-frame clones appear in the TCRdb table, and some are missing; sequencing was by immunoSEQ multiplex PCR. V and J calls and clone size are as listed in that table; D and trimming were resolved from the DNA. The data hold approximately 130,000 clones, with 82% observed a single time. The record originates from a study of blood T cell repertoires in COVID-19. Overall study: Collection of acute and convalescent COVID-19 samples took place in the United States, Italy and Spain. In each case, the material was cDNA or gDNA derived from T cells, B-cell-depleted T cells, or PBMCs.

Trimming removed 4 bases from V and 1 base from J; junction bases left unmatched: 4. The CDR3 covers 16 residues. CDR1 and CDR2 (germline): WNHNN, SYGVQD (reference sequence). The sample comprised peripheral blood. The rearrangement joins TRBV10-1 to TRBJ2-3, with 11 bases lining up with TRBD2. This sequence originates from a human donor in a cohort sampled during active COVID-19. The CDR3 loop is CASSGTSGFGTDTQYF. DNA of the CDR3: TGCGCCAGCAGTGGGACTAGCGGGTTTGGCACAGATACGCAGTATTTT.